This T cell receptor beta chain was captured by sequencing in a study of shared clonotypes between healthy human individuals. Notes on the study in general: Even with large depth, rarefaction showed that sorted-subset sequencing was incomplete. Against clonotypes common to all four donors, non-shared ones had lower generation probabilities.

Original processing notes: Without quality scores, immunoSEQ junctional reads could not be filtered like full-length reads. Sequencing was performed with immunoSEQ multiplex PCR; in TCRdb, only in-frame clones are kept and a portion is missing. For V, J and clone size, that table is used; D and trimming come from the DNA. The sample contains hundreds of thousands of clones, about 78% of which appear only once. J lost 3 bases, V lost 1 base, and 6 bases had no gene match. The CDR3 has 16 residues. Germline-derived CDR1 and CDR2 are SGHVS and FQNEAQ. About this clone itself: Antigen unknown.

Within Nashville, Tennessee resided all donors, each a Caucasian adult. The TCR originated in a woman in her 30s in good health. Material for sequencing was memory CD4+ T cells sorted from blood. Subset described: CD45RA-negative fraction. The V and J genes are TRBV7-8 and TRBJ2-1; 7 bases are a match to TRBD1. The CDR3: CASSLGGQPFYNEQFF. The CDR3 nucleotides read TGTGCCAGCAGCTTAGGGGGACAGCCATTCTACAATGAGCAGTTCTTC.